These 18 T cell receptor beta chains originate from one sample sequenced in a study of cytotoxic CD8 clonotypes in ibrutinib-treated CLL. Profiling relied on immunoSEQ multiplex PCR, and the TCRdb table lists in-frame clones only, not all of them. Counted here are about 300,000 clones, roughly three quarters occurring once; the ten biggest clones make up about 5.7%. The source material was PBMCs, sampled at disease progression, from a patient treated with ibrutinib. Source of these receptors: a human donor with chronic lymphocytic leukemia.

The rearrangement joins TRBV5-1 to TRBJ2-3; TRBD2 matches at 7 bases. The CDR3 loop spans 14 amino acids. Germline lookup yields CDR1 SGHRS and CDR2 YFSETQ. The trim removed 4 bases at V and 2 bases at J, leaving 4 bases unmatched. CDR3 amino acids: CASSPGGFTDTQYF. The CDR3 nucleotides are TGCGCCAGCAGCCCGGGGGGTTTCACAGATACGCAGTATTTT.

The V call is TRBV5-5, the J call TRBJ2-5; D might be TRBD1 (6 bases). Germline values: CDR1 SGHKS, CDR2 YYEKEE (reference sequence). The V end lost 3 bases, the J end lost 2 bases, and 8 bases lay between the germline ends. This CDR3 contains 13 residues. CDR3 residues: CASSSRGQETQYF. The CDR3 DNA is TGTGCCAGCAGCTCCAGGGGACAAGAGACCCAGTACTTC. Full variable domain (outside the CDR3, taken from reference TRBV5-5 and TRBJ2-5): DAGVTQSPTHLIKTRGQQVTLRCSPISGHKSVSWYQQVLGQGPQFIFQYYEKEERGRGNFPDRFSARQFPNYSSELNVNALLLGDSALYLCASSSRGQETQYFGPGTRLLVL.

This clone showed up just a few times. The chain is built from TRBV4-1 and TRBJ2-7; TRBD2 aligns across 12 bases. Germline-derived CDR1 and CDR2 are MGHRA and YSYEKL. The CDR3 has 16 amino acids. The junction had 3 bases not matched to a gene; V was cut back by 1 base and J by 2 bases. DNA for the CDR3: TGCGCCAGCAGCCAAGGTCCTAGCGGGGGGGCCTACGAGCAGTACTTC. Amino acids: CASSQGPSGGAYEQYF.

The chain is built from TRBV4-1 and TRBJ2-2, with 7 bases fitting TRBD2. This CDR3 is 18 amino acids long. Germline CDR1 and CDR2: MGHRA and YSYEKL. J lost 2 bases, V lost 3 bases, and 12 bases had no gene match. The CDR3 loop reads CASSHARLLAFNTGELFF. DNA for the CDR3: TGCGCCAGCAGCCACGCGCGCCTACTAGCGTTTAACACCGGGGAGCTGTTTTTT.

The rearrangement joins TRBV2 to TRBJ2-1; 13 positions agree with TRBD2. CDR1 SNHLY and CDR2 FYNNEI come from the germline V gene. The CDR3 consists of 20 residues. V dropped 1 base and J dropped 4; count of bases not matched to a gene: 13. The CDR3 nucleotides are TGTGCCAGCAGTGAAGTCGGAGGACTAGCGGGAGTTGGATGGTACAATGAGCAGTTCTTC. It specifies CASSEVGGLAGVGWYNEQFF.

The CDR3 coding sequence is TGTGCCAGCTCGCACCGGGACCCGCACCACGAGCAGTACTTC. It codes for CASSHRDPHHEQYF. The chain joins TRBV2 to TRBJ2-7; D is perhaps TRBD1 or TRBD2 (5 bases each). Trimming took 8 bases from V and 5 from J, leaving 19 bases between them. The CDR3 extends over 14 amino acids. Germline CDR1 reads SNHLY; CDR2 reads FYNNEI.

This clone has a count of ten or more. The chain joins TRBV27 to TRBJ2-2; D gene ambiguous. The CDR3 totals 14 residues. The germline V gene encodes CDR1 MNHEY and CDR2 SMNVEV (reference sequence). V was pared by 3 bases and J by 0 bases, with 5 bases between. The chain's CDR3 is CASSLISNTGELFF. DNA of the CDR3: TGTGCCAGCAGTTTGATTTCGAACACCGGGGAGCTGTTTTTT.

This clone was detected a few times. The chain has TRBV29-1 and TRBJ2-7; 8 nucleotides match TRBD1. Germline CDR1 SQVTM, CDR2 ANQGSEA. This CDR3 comprises 12 residues. With 7 bases clipped from V and 3 bases from J, the junction kept 5 bases outside the gene matches. CDR3 residues: CSARTGGYEQYF. The CDR3 DNA reads TGCAGCGCGAGAACAGGGGGCTACGAGCAGTACTTC.

The J gene is TRBJ2-6, the V gene TRBV21-1; TRBD1, the D gene given by the table, was not confirmed from the DNA. TRBV21-1 is a listed pseudogene. This CDR3 has 16 amino acids. The CDR3 region is CASSEGQASGANVLTF. CDR3 in DNA: TGTGCCAGCAGCGAGGGACAGGCCTCTGGGGCCAACGTCCTGACTTTC.

The rearrangement links TRBV10-3 to TRBJ2-2, with a tentative D call TRBD1 (5 bases). CDR3 length: 14 residues. Germline V gives CDR1 ENHRY, CDR2 SYGVKD. Trimming removed 11 bases from V and 3 bases from J, with 16 bases in between. The CDR3 DNA follows: TGTGCCGGGGCGGCGGATAGGGACACCGGGGAGCTGTTTTTT. Translation: CAGAADRDTGELFF.

This chain connects TRBV29-1 to TRBJ1-2, with TRBD1 as a possible D gene (5 bases). The CDR3 runs to 13 residues. V was pared by 6 bases and J by 4 bases, with 15 bases between. Germline V gene lookup returns CDR1 SQVTM and CDR2 ANQGSEA. Written as DNA, the CDR3 is TGCAGCGTGCAGGGATTCTCTGGCTATGGCTACACCTTC. Translated: CSVQGFSGYGYTF.

CDR3 in amino acids: CASSASTSGRPSILNEQFF. CDR3 in DNA: TGTGCCAGCAGCGCCTCGACTAGCGGGAGGCCTTCAATACTCAATGAGCAGTTCTTC. The chain recombines TRBV9 with TRBJ2-1; 13 bases line up with TRBD2. Trimming removed 3 bases from V and 6 bases from J; junction bases left unmatched: 15. This CDR3 is built from 19 residues. Per germline, CDR1 SGDLS and CDR2 YYNGEE.

V and J are TRBV18 and TRBJ2-7; the match to TRBD1 covers 10 bases. Germline V gene data show CDR1 as KGHSH and CDR2 as LQKENI. CDR3 size: 14 residues. V trimming: 9 bases; J trimming: 5 bases; junction bases outside the gene matches: 10. The CDR3 nucleotides are TGTGCCAGTCACACGGGACAGGGGTCCCACGAGCAGTACTTC. Its protein product is CASHTGQGSHEQYF.

This clone was counted between two and nine times. This chain connects TRBV10-3 to TRBJ2-7; 11 bases align to TRBD1. The CDR3 consists of 16 residues. Germline-derived CDR1 and CDR2 are ENHRY and SYGVKD. V lost 2 bases, J lost 2 bases, and 5 bases stayed unmatched. CDR3 coding DNA: TGTGCCATCAGTGAGAGAGCGGGACAGGGGGCCTACGAGCAGTACTTC. Amino acids: CAISERAGQGAYEQYF.

The chain links TRBV7-9 to TRBJ2-7; TRBD1 matches 11 bases. V was pared by 8 bases and J by 4 bases, with 1 base of the junction left unmatched. Germline CDR1 is SEHNR and CDR2 is FQNEAQ (reference sequence). The CDR3 extends over 12 amino acids. DNA of the CDR3: TGTGCCAGCGGGACAGGGGGATACGAGCAGTACTTC. Translating gives CASGTGGYEQYF.

This chain links TRBV5-1 with TRBJ2-3, with TRBD2 matching over 9 bases. Germline V CDR1 and CDR2: SGHRS, YFSETQ. The CDR3 is 17 residues long. V lost 0 bases to trimming and J lost 4 bases; unmatched junction nucleotides: 9. CDR3 coding DNA: TGCGCCAGCAGCTTGGTAGGTAGTCTAGCGGGACCAGATACGCAGTATTTT. Translated: CASSLVGSLAGPDTQYF.

A single count supports this clone. The chain has TRBV9 and TRBJ2-1, with TRBD2 matching 8 bases. The CDR3 contains 17 residues. After removal of 0 bases from V and 9 bases from J, the junction contained 14 bases not matched to a gene. Germline-derived CDR1 and CDR2 are SGDLS and YYNGEE. CDR3: CASSVAVGGLAGAEQFF. Written as DNA, the CDR3 is TGTGCCAGCAGCGTAGCGGTAGGCGGGCTAGCGGGCGCTGAGCAGTTCTTC.

The chain has TRBV11-2 and TRBJ2-7; D unclear. The CDR3 has 12 amino acids. V lost 3 bases and J lost 7, with 10 bases in between. From germline, CDR1 is SGHAT and CDR2 FQNNGV. The CDR3 here is CASSLKGTEQYF. The CDR3 coding sequence is TGTGCCAGCAGCTTGAAGGGAACAGAGCAGTACTTC.